What follows are 17 T cell receptor beta chains derived from one specimen sequenced in a study of blood T cell repertoires in COVID-19. Generated by immunoSEQ multiplex PCR, the TCRdb table keeps only in-frame clones and is missing some. The sample includes a few hundred thousand clones, approximately 84% seen only once; the top ten take about 2.7%. The specimen was PBMCs or T cells enriched from blood (not recorded which). These receptors were obtained from a woman aged 25-40 years who had recovered from COVID-19.

The rearrangement joins TRBV28 to TRBJ2-5, with 9 bases fitting TRBD1. This CDR3 has 15 amino acids. Trimming took 5 bases from V and 4 from J; bases not matched to a gene: 8. Germline loops: CDR1 MDHEN, CDR2 SYDVKM. The CDR3 is CASSPSTGGRETQYF. The CDR3 DNA is TGTGCCAGCAGTCCCTCGACAGGGGGAAGAGAGACCCAGTACTTC.

The V call is TRBV11-3, the J call TRBJ2-7; 10 nucleotides match TRBD1. The CDR3 has 14 amino acids. Losses at the gene ends were 3 bases for V and 5 bases for J; bases not matched to a gene: 4. Looked up from germline, CDR1 is SGHNT and CDR2 is YENEEA. The CDR3: CASSLRDRGDEQYF. CDR3 nucleotides: TGTGCCAGCAGCTTGAGGGACAGGGGCGACGAGCAGTACTTC.

The chain employs TRBV5-4 and TRBJ1-1; 7 nucleotides match TRBD1. The J segment lost 5 bases and the V segment lost 7 bases, leaving 5 bases of the junction unmatched. The CDR3 consists of 12 residues. Germline loops: CDR1 SGHNT, CDR2 YYREEE (reference sequence). This CDR3 is CASSQGVTEAFF. CDR3 coding DNA: TGTGCCAGCTCCCAGGGGGTTACTGAAGCTTTCTTT. Using reference TRBV5-4 and TRBJ1-1 for the parts outside the CDR3, the full variable domain is ETGVTQSPTHLIKTRGQQVTLRCSSQSGHNTVSWYQQALGQGPQFIFQYYREEENGRGNFPPRFSGLQFPNYSSELNVNALELDDSALYLCASSQGVTEAFFGQGTRLTVV.

This clone was counted between two and nine times. J is TRBJ1-6 and V is TRBV5-5; 10 nucleotides match TRBD1. Germline V CDR1 and CDR2: SGHKS, YYEKEE (reference sequence). Germline trimming cut 9 bases from V and 12 bases from J; bases unmatched to any gene: 12. CDR3 length: 14 residues. CDR3: CATAGTGEGRPLHF. CDR3 DNA sequence: TGTGCCACCGCCGGGACAGGGGAGGGTAGACCCCTCCACTTT.

The J gene is TRBJ2-2, the V gene TRBV12-3 or TRBV12-4; the D gene is possibly TRBD2 (6 bases). This CDR3 has 13 amino acids. V gave up 6 bases and J gave up 7 bases, with 12 bases separating them. CDR3 nucleotides: TGTGCCAGCAGCCCCGGGAGTCGCGGGGAGCTGTTTTTT. Protein: CASSPGSRGELFF.

V is TRBV27 and J is TRBJ2-2; D unresolved. In germline, CDR1 is MNHEY, CDR2 SMNVEV (reference sequence). With 5 bases removed from V and 7 bases from J, the gap between germline ends came to 8 bases. The CDR3 has 12 amino acids. Written as DNA, the CDR3 is TGTGCCAGCAGTCTTCTATACGGGGAGCTGTTTTTT. Translating it yields CASSLLYGELFF.

The chain joins TRBV27 to TRBJ2-1, with D possibly being TRBD1 (6 bases). There are 14 residues in the CDR3. The germline V gene has CDR1 MNHEY and CDR2 SMNVEV (reference sequence). The V gene lost 4 bases and the J gene lost 3 bases, with 10 bases spanning the gap. CDR3 region: CASSSDSNYNEQFF. The CDR3 coding sequence is TGTGCCAGCAGTTCGGACAGCAACTACAATGAGCAGTTCTTC.

The gene calls are TRBV6-4 and TRBJ2-3, with TRBD1 matching 11 bases. The junction had 1 base not matched to a gene; V was cut back by 4 bases and J by 4 bases. Germline V gives CDR1 MRHNA, CDR2 SNTAGT. This CDR3 region has 14 residues. The CDR3 sequence: CASSGTGGADTQYF. In DNA, the CDR3 is TGTGCCAGCAGTGGGACAGGGGGCGCAGATACGCAGTATTTT.

This rearrangement joins TRBV27 to TRBJ1-2, with 9 bases matching TRBD1. Germline V gene data show CDR1 as MNHEY and CDR2 as SMNVEV (reference sequence). The V segment lost 5 bases and the J segment 2 bases; nucleotides outside the gene matches: 6. This CDR3 comprises 15 residues. This chain's CDR3 is CASSPNTGGNYGYTF. DNA for the CDR3: TGTGCCAGCAGTCCCAACACAGGGGGCAACTATGGCTACACCTTC.

A few counts support this clone. Here the CDR3 reads CASSLRGTRGYEQYF. The DNA of the CDR3 is TGTGCCAGCAGCTTGCGGGGGACTAGAGGTTACGAGCAGTACTTC. The rearrangement joins TRBV11-1 to TRBJ2-7, with TRBD2 matching 8 bases. The CDR3 covers 15 residues. The trim removed 3 bases at V and 4 bases at J, leaving 8 bases unmatched. Germline lookup yields CDR1 SGHAT and CDR2 FQDESV (reference sequence).

This clone was seen just once. The chain recombines TRBV27 with TRBJ2-1, with TRBD2 identical over 10 bases. J lost 4 bases, V lost 5 bases, and 5 bases had no gene match. Germline values: CDR1 MNHEY, CDR2 SMNVEV (reference sequence). The CDR3 runs to 15 residues. The CDR3 nucleotides are TGTGCCAGCAGTCCTACGACTAGCGGGTACAATGAGCAGTTCTTC. It codes for CASSPTTSGYNEQFF.

CDR3: CASSPYSGNTIYF. DNA for the CDR3: TGTGCCAGCAGTCCGTACTCTGGAAACACCATATATTTT. The chain recombines TRBV12-3 or TRBV12-4 with TRBJ1-3; D gene ambiguous. The CDR3 runs 13 residues. Trimming removed 5 bases at V and 0 bases at J, with 5 bases between.

The chain has TRBV29-1 and TRBJ2-1; 7 bases are shared with TRBD2. J was trimmed by 8 bases and V by 7 bases; bases with no gene match: 5. The CDR3 is 11 amino acids. Germline CDR1 reads SQVTM; CDR2 reads ANQGSEA. CDR3 sequence (DNA): TGCAGCGGTCGACTAGCATATGAGCAGTTCTTC. Amino acid sequence: CSGRLAYEQFF.

This clone has just one count. The J gene is TRBJ1-1, the V gene TRBV28; D might be TRBD1 (6 bases). This CDR3 is built from 15 residues. CDR1 is MDHEN and CDR2 is SYDVKM in the germline V gene. CDR3 region: CAWGRGGFMNTEAFF. The CDR3 coding sequence is TGTGCGTGGGGGAGGGGGGGTTTCATGAACACTGAAGCTTTCTTT.

The chain combines TRBV6-6 with TRBJ1-2; TRBD1 matches 11 bases. Germline CDR1 reads MNHNY; CDR2 reads SVGAGI (reference sequence). V shed 6 bases, J shed 8 bases, and the junction held 11 bases outside the gene matches. The CDR3 has 15 residues. The CDR3: CASRNPGQGVGGYTF. The CDR3 DNA follows: TGTGCCAGCAGGAACCCGGGACAGGGGGTTGGGGGCTACACCTTC.

CDR3 sequence: CATTPSSGPYEQYF. The CDR3 nucleotides read TGTGCCACTACCCCATCTAGCGGTCCCTACGAGCAGTACTTC. The rearrangement links TRBV19 to TRBJ2-7; 7 bases align to TRBD2. The CDR3 covers 14 residues. V gave up 10 bases and J gave up 2 bases; unmatched junction bases: 11. CDR1 and CDR2 from the germline V gene are LNHDA and SQIVND (reference sequence).

V usage is TRBV7-9 and J usage is TRBJ1-4, with TRBD1 identical over 9 bases. This CDR3 is built from 15 residues. From germline, CDR1 is SEHNR and CDR2 FQNEAQ (reference sequence). V was clipped by 6 bases and J by 8 bases; unmatched bases: 10. CDR3 in DNA: TGTGCCAGCAGTACAACCGGGACAGGGCGAGAAAAACTGTTTTTT. The encoded protein is CASSTTGTGREKLFF.